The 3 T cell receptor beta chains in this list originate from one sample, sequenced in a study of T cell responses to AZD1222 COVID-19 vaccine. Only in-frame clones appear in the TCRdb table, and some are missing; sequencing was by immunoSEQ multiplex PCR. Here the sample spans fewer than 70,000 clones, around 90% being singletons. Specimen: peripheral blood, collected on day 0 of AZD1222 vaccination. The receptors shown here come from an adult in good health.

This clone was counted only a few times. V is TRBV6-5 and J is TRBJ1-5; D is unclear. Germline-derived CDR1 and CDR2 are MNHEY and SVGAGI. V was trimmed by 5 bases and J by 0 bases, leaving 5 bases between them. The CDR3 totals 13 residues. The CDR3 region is CASSTFSNQPQHF. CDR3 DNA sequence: TGTGCCAGCAGTACGTTTAGCAATCAGCCCCAGCATTTT.

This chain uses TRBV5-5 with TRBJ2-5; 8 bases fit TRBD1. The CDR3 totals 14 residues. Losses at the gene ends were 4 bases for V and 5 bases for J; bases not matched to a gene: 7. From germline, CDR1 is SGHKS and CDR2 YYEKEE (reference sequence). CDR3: CASSLGTGYETQYF. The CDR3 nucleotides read TGTGCCAGCAGCCTGGGGACAGGTTACGAGACCCAGTACTTC.

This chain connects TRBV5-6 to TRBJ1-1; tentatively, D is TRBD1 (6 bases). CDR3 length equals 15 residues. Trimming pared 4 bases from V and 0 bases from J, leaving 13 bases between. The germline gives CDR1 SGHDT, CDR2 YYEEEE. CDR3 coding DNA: TGTGCCAGCAGCCTACTTACAGGGTTGAACACTGAAGCTTTCTTT. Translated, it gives CASSLLTGLNTEAFF.